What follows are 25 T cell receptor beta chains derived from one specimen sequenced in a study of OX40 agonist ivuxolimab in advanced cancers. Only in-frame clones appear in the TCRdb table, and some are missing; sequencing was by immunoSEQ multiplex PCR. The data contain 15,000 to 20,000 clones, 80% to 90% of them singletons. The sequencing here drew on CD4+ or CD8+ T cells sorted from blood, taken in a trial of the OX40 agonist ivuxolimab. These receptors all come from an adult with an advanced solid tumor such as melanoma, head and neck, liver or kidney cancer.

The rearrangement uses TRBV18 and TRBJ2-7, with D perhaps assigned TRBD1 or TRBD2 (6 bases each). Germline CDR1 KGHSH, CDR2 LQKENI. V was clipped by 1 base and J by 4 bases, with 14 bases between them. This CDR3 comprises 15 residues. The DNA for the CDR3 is TGTGCCAGCTCACCACGAAAGGGGGGTTGGTACGAGCAGTACTTC. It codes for CASSPRKGGWYEQYF.

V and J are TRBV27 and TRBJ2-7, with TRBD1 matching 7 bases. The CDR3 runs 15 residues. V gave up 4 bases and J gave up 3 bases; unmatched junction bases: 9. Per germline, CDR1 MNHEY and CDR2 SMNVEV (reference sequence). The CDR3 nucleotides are TGTGCCAGCAGTTCCGACAGGGCTATATTCTACGAGCAGTACTTC. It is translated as CASSSDRAIFYEQYF.

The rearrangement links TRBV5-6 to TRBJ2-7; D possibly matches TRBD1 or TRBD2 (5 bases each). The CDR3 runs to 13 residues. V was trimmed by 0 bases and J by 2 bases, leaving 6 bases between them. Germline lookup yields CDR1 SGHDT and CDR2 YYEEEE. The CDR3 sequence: CASSLVGPYEQYF. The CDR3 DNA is TGTGCCAGCAGCTTGGTGGGACCCTACGAGCAGTACTTC.

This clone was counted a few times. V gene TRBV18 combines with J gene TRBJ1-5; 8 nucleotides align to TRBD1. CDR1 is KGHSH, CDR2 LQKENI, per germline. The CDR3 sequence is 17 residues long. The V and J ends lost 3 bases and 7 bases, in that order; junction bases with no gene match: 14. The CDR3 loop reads CASSPRHGQGAWQPQHF. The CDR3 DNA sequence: TGTGCCAGCTCACCCCGTCATGGGCAGGGGGCCTGGCAGCCCCAGCATTTT. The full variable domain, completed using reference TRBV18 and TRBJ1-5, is NAGVMQNPRHLVRRRGQEARLRCSPMKGHSHVYWYRQLPEEGLKFMVYLQKENIIDESGMPKERFSAEFPKEGPSILRIQQVVRGDSAAYFCASSPRHGQGAWQPQHFGDGTRLSIL.

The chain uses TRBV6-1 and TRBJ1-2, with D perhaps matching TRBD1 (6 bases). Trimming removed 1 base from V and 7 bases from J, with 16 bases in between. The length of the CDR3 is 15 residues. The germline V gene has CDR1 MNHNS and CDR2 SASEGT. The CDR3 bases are TGTGCCAGCAGTGAAGGGTACTCCTCAGGGGCTGGCTACACCTTC. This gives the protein CASSEGYSSGAGYTF.

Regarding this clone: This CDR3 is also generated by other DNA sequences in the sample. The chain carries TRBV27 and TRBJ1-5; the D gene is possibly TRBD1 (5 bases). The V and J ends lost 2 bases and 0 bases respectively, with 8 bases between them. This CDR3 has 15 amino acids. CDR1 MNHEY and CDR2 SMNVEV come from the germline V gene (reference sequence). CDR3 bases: TGTGCCAGCAGTTTAGGGGGATATAGCAATCAGCCCCAGCATTTT. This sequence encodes CASSLGGYSNQPQHF.

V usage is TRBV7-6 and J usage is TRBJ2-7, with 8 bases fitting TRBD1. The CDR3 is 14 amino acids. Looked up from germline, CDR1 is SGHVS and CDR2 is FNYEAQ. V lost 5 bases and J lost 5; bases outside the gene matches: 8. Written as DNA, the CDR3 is TGTGCCAGCAGCCCATGGGACAGGCGAGACGAGCAGTACTTC. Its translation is CASSPWDRRDEQYF.

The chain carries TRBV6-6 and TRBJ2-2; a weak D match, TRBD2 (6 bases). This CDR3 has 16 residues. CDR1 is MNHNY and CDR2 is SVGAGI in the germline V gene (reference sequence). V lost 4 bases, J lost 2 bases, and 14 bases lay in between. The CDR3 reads CASSSLSGVNTGELFF. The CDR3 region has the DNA TGTGCCAGCAGTTCCCTTAGCGGTGTCAACACCGGGGAGCTGTTTTTT.

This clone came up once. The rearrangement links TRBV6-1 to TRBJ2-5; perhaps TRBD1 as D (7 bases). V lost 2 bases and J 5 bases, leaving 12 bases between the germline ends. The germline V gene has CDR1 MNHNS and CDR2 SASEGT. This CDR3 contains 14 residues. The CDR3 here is CASSEQGGQETQYF. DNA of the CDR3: TGTGCCAGCAGTGAACAGGGGGGTCAGGAGACCCAGTACTTC.

The CDR3: CASSKASGGPGPYNEQFF. The CDR3, as DNA: TGTGCCAGCAGTAAAGCTAGCGGGGGGCCCGGACCTTACAATGAGCAGTTCTTC. The chain is built from TRBV6-4 and TRBJ2-1; 11 bases agree with TRBD2. CDR1 and CDR2 (germline): MRHNA, SNTAGT. This CDR3 has 18 residues. V was clipped by 5 bases and J by 4 bases; unmatched bases: 13.

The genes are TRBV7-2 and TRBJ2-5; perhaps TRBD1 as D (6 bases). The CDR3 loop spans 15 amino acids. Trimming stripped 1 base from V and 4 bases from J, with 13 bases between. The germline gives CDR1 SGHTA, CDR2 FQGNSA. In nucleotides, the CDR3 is TGTGCCAGCAGCTTAGTTCACAGGGATGGAGAGACCCAGTACTTC. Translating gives CASSLVHRDGETQYF.

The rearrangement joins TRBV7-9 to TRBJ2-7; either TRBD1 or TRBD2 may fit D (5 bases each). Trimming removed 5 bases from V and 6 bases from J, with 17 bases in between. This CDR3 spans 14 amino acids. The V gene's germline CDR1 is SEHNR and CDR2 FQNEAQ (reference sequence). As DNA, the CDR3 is TGTGCCAGCAGCCCCGAGGGGACCCCGGCCGAGCAGTACTTC. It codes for CASSPEGTPAEQYF.

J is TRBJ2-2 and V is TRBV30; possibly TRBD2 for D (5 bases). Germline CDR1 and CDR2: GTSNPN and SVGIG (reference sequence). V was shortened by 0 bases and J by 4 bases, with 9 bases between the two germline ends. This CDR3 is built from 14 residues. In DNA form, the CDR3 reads TGTGCCTGGAGTGTCCGGGGTGGCACCGGGGAGCTGTTTTTT. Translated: CAWSVRGGTGELFF.

The CDR3 sequence is CASSMGGMDEQFF. The CDR3 DNA reads as TGTGCCAGTAGTATGGGGGGTATGGATGAGCAGTTCTTC. The chain recombines TRBV19 with TRBJ2-1; maybe TRBD2 (6 bases). Germline lookup yields CDR1 LNHDA and CDR2 SQIVND (reference sequence). The CDR3 sequence is 13 residues long. Trimming stripped 3 bases from V and 8 bases from J, with 11 bases between.

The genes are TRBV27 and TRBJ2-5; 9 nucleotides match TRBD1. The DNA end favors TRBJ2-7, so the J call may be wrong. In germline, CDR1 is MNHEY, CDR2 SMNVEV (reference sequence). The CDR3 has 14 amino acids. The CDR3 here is CASSSPGQGHEQYF. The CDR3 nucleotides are TGTGCCAGCAGTTCTCCGGGACAGGGCCACGAGCAGTACTTC.

Here the CDR3 DNA reads TGTGCCAGCAGCAATCCCGGGACAGGGGCCGTGAACACTGAAGCTTTCTTT. This codes for CASSNPGTGAVNTEAFF. The J gene is TRBJ1-1, the V gene TRBV9, with 10 bases that match TRBD1. This CDR3 has 17 amino acids. Looked up from germline, CDR1 is SGDLS and CDR2 is YYNGEE. With V trimmed by 4 bases and J by 0 bases, 9 bases remained unmatched.

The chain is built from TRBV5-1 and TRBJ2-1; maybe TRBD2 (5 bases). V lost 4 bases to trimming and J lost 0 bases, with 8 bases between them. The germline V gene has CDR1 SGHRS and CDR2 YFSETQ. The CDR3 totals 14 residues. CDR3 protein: CASSLGSSYNEQFF. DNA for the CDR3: TGCGCCAGCAGCCTGGGGAGCTCCTACAATGAGCAGTTCTTC.

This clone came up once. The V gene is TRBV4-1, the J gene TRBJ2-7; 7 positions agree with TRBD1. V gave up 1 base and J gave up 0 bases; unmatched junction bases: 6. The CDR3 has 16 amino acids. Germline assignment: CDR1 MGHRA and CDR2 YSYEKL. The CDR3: CASSQATGEPSYEQYF. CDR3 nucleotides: TGCGCCAGCAGCCAAGCAACAGGGGAGCCCTCCTACGAGCAGTACTTC.

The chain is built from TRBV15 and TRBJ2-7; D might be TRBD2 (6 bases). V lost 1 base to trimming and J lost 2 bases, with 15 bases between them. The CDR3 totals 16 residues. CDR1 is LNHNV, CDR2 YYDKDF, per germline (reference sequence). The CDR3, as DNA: TGTGCCACCAGCAGAGGCCGGCGGGATCCAGCCTACGAGCAGTACTTC. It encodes CATSRGRRDPAYEQYF.

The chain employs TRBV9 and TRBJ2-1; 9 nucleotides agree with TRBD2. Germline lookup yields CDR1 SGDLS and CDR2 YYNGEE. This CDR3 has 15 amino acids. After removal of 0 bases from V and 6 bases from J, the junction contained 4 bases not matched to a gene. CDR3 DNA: TGTGCCAGCAGCGTAGGAGCGGGAGGAGGCAATGAGCAGTTCTTC. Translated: CASSVGAGGGNEQFF.

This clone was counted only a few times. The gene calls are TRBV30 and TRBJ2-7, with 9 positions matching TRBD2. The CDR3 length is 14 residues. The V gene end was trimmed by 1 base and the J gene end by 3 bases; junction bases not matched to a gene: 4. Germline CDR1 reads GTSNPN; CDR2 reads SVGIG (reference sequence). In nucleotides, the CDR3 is TGTGCCTGGAGTGCGGGACTAGCAGTCTACGAGCAGTACTTC. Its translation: CAWSAGLAVYEQYF.

The chain's CDR3 is CASRDYGYTF. CDR3 coding DNA: TGTGCCAGCAGAGATTATGGCTACACCTTC. The chain joins TRBV6-5 to TRBJ1-2; D call uncertain. Germline V lookup: CDR1 MNHEY, CDR2 SVGAGI. This CDR3 is 10 amino acids long. Trimming took off 6 bases at V and 5 bases at J, with 4 bases between the two ends.

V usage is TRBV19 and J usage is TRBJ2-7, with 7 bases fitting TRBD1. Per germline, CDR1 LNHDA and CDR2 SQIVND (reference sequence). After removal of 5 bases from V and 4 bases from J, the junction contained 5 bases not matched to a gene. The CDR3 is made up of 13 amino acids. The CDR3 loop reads CASSDGQAYEQYF. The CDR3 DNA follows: TGTGCCAGTAGTGACGGACAGGCTTACGAGCAGTACTTC. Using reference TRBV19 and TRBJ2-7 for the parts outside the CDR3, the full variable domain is DGGITQSPKYLFRKEGQNVTLSCEQNLNHDAMYWYRQDPGQGLRLIYYSQIVNDFQKGDIAEGYSVSREKKESFPLTVTSAQKNPTAFYLCASSDGQAYEQYFGPGTRLTVT.

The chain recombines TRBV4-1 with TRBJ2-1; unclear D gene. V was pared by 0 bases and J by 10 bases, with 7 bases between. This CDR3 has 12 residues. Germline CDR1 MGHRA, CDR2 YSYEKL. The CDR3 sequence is CASSQDAREQFF. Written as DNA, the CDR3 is TGCGCCAGCAGCCAAGATGCGAGAGAGCAGTTCTTC.

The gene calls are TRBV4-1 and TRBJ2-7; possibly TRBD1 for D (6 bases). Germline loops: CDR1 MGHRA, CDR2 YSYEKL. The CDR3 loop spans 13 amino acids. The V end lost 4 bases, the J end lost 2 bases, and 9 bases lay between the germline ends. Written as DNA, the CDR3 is TGCGCCAGCAGCCGCCGGGACACCTACGAGCAGTACTTC. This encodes CASSRRDTYEQYF.